A selection of T cell receptor beta chains follows, all from one sample in a study of control samples from healthy donors and cancer patients. Clones were sequenced by immunoSEQ multiplex PCR, and TCRdb holds only the in-frame ones, with some missing. The table shows 200,000 or so clones, with about nine tenths occurring only once. The sequenced material came from blood. These receptors all stem from a man aged 30-40 years in good health. Each CDR3 is given with its conserved first and last residue. The D gene is left open where the match is weak. Not all rows give a size; the values are once, few, many and, for expanded clones, a class.

V gene	clone size	D gene	J gene	CDR3 protein	CDR3 DNA
TRBV5-6	once	.	TRBJ1-1	CASSLRNTEAFF	TGTGCCAGCAGCTTAAGGAACACTGAAGCTTTCTTT
TRBV6-5	.	TRBD1	TRBJ2-3	CASRQGGLGDTQYF	TGTGCCAGCAGACAGGGGGGCTTAGGAGATACGCAGTATTTT
TRBV5-4	once	TRBD2	TRBJ2-1	CASSKVGGGRLGEQFF	TGTGCCAGCAGCAAAGTGGGCGGGGGACGGTTGGGTGAGCAGTTCTTC
TRBV5-6	once	.	TRBJ1-2	CASSLPWPNYGYTF	TGTGCCAGCAGCCTACCCTGGCCTAACTATGGCTACACCTTC
TRBV3-1/TRBV3-2	few	.	TRBJ1-1	CASSPIRAVEAFF	TGTGCCAGCAGCCCTATAAGGGCCGTTGAAGCTTTCTTT
TRBV3-1/TRBV3-2	.	TRBD1	TRBJ2-3	CASRGDRRGPGGQYF	TGTGCCAGCAGGGGGGACCGAAGGGGGCCCGGTGGGCAGTATTTT
TRBV30	few	.	TRBJ1-2	CAWNPPGRPYGYTF	TGTGCCTGGAACCCACCGGGACGGCCATATGGCTACACCTTC
TRBV6-1	.	TRBD2	TRBJ2-1	CASSEGGSRNEQFF	TGTGCCAGCAGTGAGGGGGGGTCTCGCAATGAGCAGTTCTTC
TRBV27	.	TRBD1	TRBJ1-6	CASSLSDRGKRSSPLHF	TGTGCCAGCAGTTTATCCGACAGGGGGAAACGTAGTTCACCCCTCCACTTT
TRBV6-5	.	.	TRBJ2-3	CASSYRLSGGTDTQYF	TGTGCCAGCAGTTACCGGCTATCGGGTGGCACAGATACGCAGTATTTT
TRBV2	few	.	TRBJ1-6	CASSGLSVGDSSPLHF	TGTGCCAGCAGTGGTTTATCGGTTGGTGATTCTTCACCCCTCCACTTT
TRBV15	few	TRBD2	TRBJ2-2	CATSRDSGVIGELFF	TGTGCCACCAGCAGAGATAGCGGGGTCATCGGGGAGCTGTTTTTT
TRBV19	.	.	TRBJ1-5	CASSLRGGSIQPQHF	TGTGCCAGTAGTCTACGGGGGGGGAGTATACAGCCCCAGCATTTT
TRBV6-6	.	.	TRBJ2-2	CASSYGGPGSGELFF	TGTGCCAGCAGTTACGGCGGTCCTGGCAGTGGGGAGCTGTTTTTT
TRBV4-1	.	TRBD1	TRBJ1-6	CASSPPQGSNSPLHF	TGCGCCAGCAGCCCACCACAGGGGAGCAATTCACCCCTCCACTTT
TRBV12-3/TRBV12-4	.	.	TRBJ1-4	CASSKNEKLFF	TGTGCCAGCAGCAAAAATGAAAAACTGTTTTTT
TRBV6-5	few	TRBD1	TRBJ1-5	CASRRTTGVNQPQHF	TGTGCCAGCAGGCGTACGACAGGGGTCAATCAGCCCCAGCATTTT
TRBV5-1	.	.	TRBJ1-1	CASRVAGAFDTEAFF	TGCGCCAGCAGGGTCGCAGGGGCCTTTGACACTGAAGCTTTCTTT
TRBV4-2	.	.	TRBJ1-1	CASSQGGPDTEAFF	TGTGCCAGCAGCCAAGGGGGCCCGGACACTGAAGCTTTCTTT
TRBV3-1/TRBV3-2	.	TRBD2	TRBJ2-2	CAGRGTSGGGGGELFF	TGTGCCGGACGAGGGACTAGCGGGGGGGGAGGCGGGGAGCTGTTTTTT
TRBV30	once	TRBD2	TRBJ2-2	CAWRGGGLAGTGELFF	TGTGCCTGGAGAGGCGGGGGACTAGCGGGCACCGGGGAGCTGTTTTTT
TRBV19	.	.	TRBJ1-6	CASSGDTDNSPLHF	TGTGCCAGTAGCGGAGACACGGACAATTCACCCCTCCACTTT
TRBV19	.	TRBD1	TRBJ1-2	CASSRTGPDYGYTF	TGTGCCAGTAGTAGGACAGGGCCCGACTATGGCTACACCTTC
TRBV2	.	.	TRBJ2-3	CASRETLAGPKNTQYF	TGTGCCAGCAGAGAAACCCTGGCGGGCCCGAAGAATACGCAGTATTTT
TRBV2	.	TRBD1	TRBJ2-1	CASSQGGTGEKNEQFF	TGTGCCAGCAGCCAAGGGGGGACAGGGGAGAAGAATGAGCAGTTCTTC
TRBV29-1	.	.	TRBJ2-1	CSVERREQFF	TGCAGCGTTGAAAGGCGAGAGCAGTTCTTC
TRBV3-1/TRBV3-2	.	.	TRBJ1-5	CASSQDPKGGSQPQHF	TGTGCCAGCAGCCAAGATCCCAAGGGGGGCAGTCAGCCCCAGCATTTT
TRBV12-3/TRBV12-4	.	.	TRBJ2-7	CASNFGAYEQYF	TGTGCCAGCAATTTCGGGGCCTACGAGCAGTACTTC
TRBV4-1	.	.	TRBJ1-6	CASRVMWPSSYNSPLHF	TGCGCCAGCAGGGTGATGTGGCCGAGCTCCTATAATTCACCCCTCCACTTT
TRBV11-1	.	.	TRBJ2-7	CASSLALTGGGHEQYF	TGTGCCAGCAGCTTAGCGCTCACTGGAGGTGGCCACGAGCAGTACTTC
TRBV15	.	.	TRBJ1-4	CATSRATGSGEKLFF	TGTGCCACCAGCAGAGCTACAGGGTCGGGCGAAAAACTGTTTTTT
TRBV7-8	.	.	TRBJ1-1	CASSPQGRDTEAFF	TGTGCCAGCAGCCCTCAGGGACGGGACACTGAAGCTTTCTTT
TRBV18	once	TRBD1	TRBJ1-2	CASSPGTDLYGYTF	TGTGCCAGCTCACCAGGGACAGACCTCTATGGCTACACCTTC
TRBV12-5	.	.	TRBJ1-5	CASGGDGNQPQHF	TGTGCTAGTGGTGGGGACGGTAATCAGCCCCAGCATTTT
TRBV29-1	.	.	TRBJ2-4	CSVYPVGGNIQYF	TGCAGCGTCTACCCGGTAGGGGGAAACATTCAGTACTTC